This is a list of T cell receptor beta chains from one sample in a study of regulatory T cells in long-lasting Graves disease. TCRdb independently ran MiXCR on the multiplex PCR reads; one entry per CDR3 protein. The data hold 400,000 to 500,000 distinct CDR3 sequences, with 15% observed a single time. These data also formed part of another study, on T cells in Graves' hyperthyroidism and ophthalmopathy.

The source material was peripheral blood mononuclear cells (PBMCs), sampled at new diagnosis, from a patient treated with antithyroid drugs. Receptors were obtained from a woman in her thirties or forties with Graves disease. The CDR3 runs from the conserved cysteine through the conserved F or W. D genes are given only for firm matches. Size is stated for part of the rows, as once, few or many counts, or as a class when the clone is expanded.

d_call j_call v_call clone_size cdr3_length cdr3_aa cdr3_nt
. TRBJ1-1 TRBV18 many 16 CASSLSWGLQNTEAFF TGTGCCAGCTCACTATCATGGGGGCTCCAGAACACTGAAGCTTTCTTT
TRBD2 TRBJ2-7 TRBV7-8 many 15 CASSLDASGIYEQYF TGTGCCAGCAGCTTAGATGCTAGCGGGATCTACGAGCAGTACTTC
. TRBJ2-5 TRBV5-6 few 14 CASSLVGSKGTQYF TGTGCCAGCAGCTTGGTTGGCTCCAAAGGGACCCAGTACTTC
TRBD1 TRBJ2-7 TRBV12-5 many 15 CASGLGGQGDYEQYF TGTGCTAGTGGCCTTGGGGGACAGGGGGATTACGAGCAGTACTTC
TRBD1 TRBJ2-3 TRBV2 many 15 CASKPGQGLSDTQYF TGTGCCAGCAAACCGGGACAGGGTCTTTCAGATACGCAGTATTTT
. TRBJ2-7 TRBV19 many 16 CASSIGRRGLGYEQYF TGTGCCAGTAGTATAGGGCGTCGGGGTCTAGGCTACGAGCAGTACTTC
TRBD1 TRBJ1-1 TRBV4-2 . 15 CASSQEQGAGTEAFF TGTGCCAGCAGCCAAGAACAGGGGGCTGGCACTGAAGCTTTCTTT
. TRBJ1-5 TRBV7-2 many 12 CASSPQEEPQHF TGTGCCAGCAGCCCCCAGGAGGAGCCCCAGCATTTT
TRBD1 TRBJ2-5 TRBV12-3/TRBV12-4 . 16 CASSPFPGQGLETQYF TGTGCCAGCAGTCCTTTTCCGGGACAGGGCTTAGAGACCCAGTACTTC
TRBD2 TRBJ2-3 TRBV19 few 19 CASSRGLAGDPPNGDTQYF TGTGCCAGTAGTAGAGGACTAGCGGGGGATCCACCAAACGGGGATACGCAGTATTTT
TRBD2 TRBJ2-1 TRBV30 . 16 CAWRDLAGALYNEQFF TGTGCCTGGAGGGATCTAGCGGGAGCCCTTTACAATGAGCAGTTCTTC
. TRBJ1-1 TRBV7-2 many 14 CASSLQGGLTEAFF TGTGCCAGCAGCTTACAGGGAGGGCTTACTGAAGCTTTCTTT
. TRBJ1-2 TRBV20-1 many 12 CSARVVGGGYTF TGCAGTGCTAGAGTGGTGGGGGGAGGCTACACCTTC
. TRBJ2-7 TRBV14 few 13 CASSPYSSYEQYF TGTGCCAGCAGCCCTTACAGCTCCTACGAGCAGTACTTC
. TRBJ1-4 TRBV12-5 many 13 CASGQNGNEKLFF TGTGCTAGTGGCCAGAACGGTAATGAAAAACTGTTTTTT
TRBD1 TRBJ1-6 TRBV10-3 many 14 CAIRPDRGNSPLHF TGTGCCATCAGGCCCGACAGGGGAAATTCACCCCTCCACTTT
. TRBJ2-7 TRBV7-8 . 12 CASSLSLGEQYF TGTGCCAGCAGCTTAAGTTTGGGTGAGCAGTACTTC
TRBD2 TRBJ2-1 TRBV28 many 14 CATNRLAGVDEQFF TGTGCCACCAACCGACTAGCGGGAGTAGATGAGCAGTTCTTC
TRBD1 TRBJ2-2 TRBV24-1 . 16 CATSDFGQAGVGELFF TGTGCCACCAGTGATTTCGGACAGGCCGGGGTCGGGGAGCTGTTTTTT
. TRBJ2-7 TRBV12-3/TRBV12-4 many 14 CASSFMIQSGSQYF TGTGCCAGCAGTTTTATGATCCAATCCGGGTCGCAGTACTTC
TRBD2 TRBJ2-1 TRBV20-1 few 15 CSARVGTSGRYEQFF TGCAGTGCTAGAGTCGGGACTAGCGGGAGATATGAGCAGTTCTTC
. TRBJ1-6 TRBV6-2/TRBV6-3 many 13 CASSDKDNSPLHF TGTGCCAGCAGTGACAAGGATAATTCACCCCTCCACTTT
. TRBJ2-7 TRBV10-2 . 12 CASKTGTYEQYF TGCGCCAGCAAGACAGGCACCTACGAGCAGTACTTC
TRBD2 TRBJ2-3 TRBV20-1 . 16 CSKGGGLAGEGDTQYF TGCAGTAAAGGGGGTGGCCTAGCGGGAGAAGGAGATACGCAGTATTTT
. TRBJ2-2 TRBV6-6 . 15 CASSYSGEDTGELFF TGTGCCAGCAGTTACTCGGGAGAAGACACCGGGGAGCTGTTTTTT
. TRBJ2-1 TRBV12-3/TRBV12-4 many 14 CASSSLPQGNEQFF TGTGCCAGCAGTTCCCTGCCCCAGGGTAATGAGCAGTTCTTC
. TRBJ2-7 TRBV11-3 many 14 CASSLDPTGREQYF TGTGCCAGCAGCTTAGACCCGACGGGGCGCGAGCAGTACTTC
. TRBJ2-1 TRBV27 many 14 CASSFDSYYNEQFF TGTGCCAGCAGTTTCGACAGTTACTACAATGAGCAGTTCTTC
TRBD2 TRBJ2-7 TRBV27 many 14 CASSPGGLGGEQYF TGTGCCAGCAGTCCGGGAGGGCTGGGAGGCGAGCAGTACTTC
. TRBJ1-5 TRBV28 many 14 CASSFGPSNQPQHF TGTGCCAGCAGTTTCGGACCTAGCAATCAGCCCCAGCATTTT
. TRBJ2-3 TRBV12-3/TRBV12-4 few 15 CASSFVGVGTDTQYF TGTGCCAGCAGTTTTGTGGGGGTGGGGACAGATACGCAGTATTTT
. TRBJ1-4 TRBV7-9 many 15 CASSSRDATNEKLFF TGTGCCAGCAGCTCCCGGGACGCAACTAATGAAAAACTGTTTTTT
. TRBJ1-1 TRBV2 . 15 CASSEAEVRSTDAFF TGTGCCAGCAGTGAAGCGGAGGTGAGGAGCACTGATGCTTTCTTT
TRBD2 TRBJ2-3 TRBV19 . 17 CASSPHRTSGSLYTQYF TGTGCCAGTAGTCCCCATCGGACTAGCGGGAGTTTATATACGCAGTATTTT
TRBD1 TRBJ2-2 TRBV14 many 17 CASRPNIRTGNTGELFF TGTGCCAGCAGACCGAACATCCGGACAGGGAACACCGGGGAGCTGTTTTTT
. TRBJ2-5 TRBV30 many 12 CARSGSRETQYF TGTGCCCGGAGTGGTAGCAGAGAGACCCAGTACTTC
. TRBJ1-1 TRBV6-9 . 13 CASSYSKGAEAFF TGTGCCAGCAGTTACTCGAAAGGGGCTGAAGCTTTCTTT
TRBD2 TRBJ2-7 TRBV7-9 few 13 CASSLVGLAEQYF TGTGCCAGCAGCTTAGTGGGACTAGCCGAGCAGTACTTC
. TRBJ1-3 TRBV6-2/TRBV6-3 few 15 CASRTAGGFGNTIYF TGTGCCAGCAGAACTGCCGGAGGATTCGGAAACACCATATATTTT
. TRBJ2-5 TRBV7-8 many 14 CASSLAQREGTQYF TGTGCCAGCAGCTTAGCCCAGCGAGAGGGGACCCAGTACTTC
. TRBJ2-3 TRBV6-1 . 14 CASRAGPSGDTQYF TGTGCCAGCAGGGCCGGACCCTCTGGAGATACGCAGTATTTT
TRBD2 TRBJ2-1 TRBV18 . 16 CASSPSSGKSYNEQFF TGTGCCAGCTCACCCTCTAGCGGGAAGTCCTACAATGAGCAGTTCTTC
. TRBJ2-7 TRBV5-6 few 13 CASSLAGVYEQYF TGTGCCAGCAGCTTGGCCGGAGTCTACGAGCAGTACTTC
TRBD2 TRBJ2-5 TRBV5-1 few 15 CASSLGGSGKETQYF TGCGCCAGCAGCTTGGGTGGTAGCGGGAAAGAGACCCAGTACTTC
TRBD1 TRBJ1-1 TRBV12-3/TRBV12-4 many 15 CASIMIGTGRPEAFF TGTGCCAGCATCATGATCGGGACAGGTCGACCTGAAGCTTTCTTT
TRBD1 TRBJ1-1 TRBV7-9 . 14 CASSTVPGQGEAFF TGTGCCAGCAGCACCGTCCCGGGACAGGGGGAAGCTTTCTTT
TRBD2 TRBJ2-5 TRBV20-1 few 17 CSASSSGGLAGVETQYF TGCAGTGCTAGTAGCTCGGGGGGACTAGCGGGAGTCGAGACCCAGTACTTC
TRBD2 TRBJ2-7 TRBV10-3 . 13 CAITGGGTYEQYF TGTGCCATCACCGGGGGGGGGACCTACGAGCAGTACTTC
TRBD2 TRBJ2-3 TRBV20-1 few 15 CSASDSGRAPDTQYF TGCAGTGCTAGTGATAGCGGGAGGGCCCCAGATACGCAGTATTTT
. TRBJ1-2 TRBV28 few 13 CASITGGGYGYTF TGTGCCAGCATTACGGGGGGGGGCTATGGCTACACCTTC